The 20 T cell receptor beta chains below were found in one sample sequenced in a study of T cells in Graves' hyperthyroidism and ophthalmopathy. From RNA transcripts, TCR beta CDR3 regions were amplified. Researchers ran a first-round RT-PCR on the TCR CDR3 using the HTBI primer set. Using its own MiXCR run on the multiplex PCR reads, TCRdb lists one record per CDR3 protein. The top ten clones hold 7.9% of a sample with about 290,000 distinct CDR3 sequences, approximately 14% of them seen once. Sequences were obtained from blood. Source of these receptors: a middle-aged woman with Graves' hyperthyroidism.

This clonotype was seen ten or more times. The genes are TRBV6-1 and TRBJ2-7; 7 bases line up with TRBD2. J gave up 3 bases and V 6 bases, and 14 bases lay outside the gene matches. This CDR3 has 16 amino acids. Looked up from germline, CDR1 is MNHNS and CDR2 is SASEGT. CDR3 sequence (DNA): TGTGCCAGCAGACCTTGGGGGGGAAGCGGGAACTACGAGCAGTACTTC. This translates into CASRPWGGSGNYEQYF.

The V and J genes are TRBV29-1 and TRBJ2-3; no reliable D call. V was clipped by 0 bases and J by 5 bases, with 3 bases between them. CDR1 is SQVTM and CDR2 is ANQGSEA in the germline V gene. The CDR3 is made up of 11 amino acids. The CDR3 protein is CSVEEGDTQYF. The CDR3, as DNA: TGCAGCGTTGAAGAAGGAGATACGCAGTATTTT.

At least ten counts were recorded for this clonotype. V is TRBV27 and J is TRBJ2-1; 7 nucleotides line up with TRBD1. V was pared by 5 bases and J by 4 bases, with 2 bases of the junction left unmatched. Germline V lookup: CDR1 MNHEY, CDR2 SMNVEV (reference sequence). This CDR3 has 13 residues. This CDR3 is CASSMGQYNEQFF. The CDR3, as DNA: TGTGCCAGCAGTATGGGACAGTACAATGAGCAGTTCTTC.

This clonotype was seen at least ten times. The chain carries TRBV11-2 and TRBJ2-7, with a tentative D call TRBD2 (5 bases). The CDR3 spans 15 residues. Germline lookup yields CDR1 SGHAT and CDR2 FQNNGV. V was clipped by 6 bases and J by 1 base, with 16 bases between them. The CDR3 coding sequence is TGTGCCAGCAGTTTTAGAGAGCGGCCGTCCTACGAGCAGTACTTC. This gives the protein CASSFRERPSYEQYF.

The V and J genes are TRBV3-1 and TRBJ2-3, with 8 nucleotides matching TRBD2. V dropped 3 bases and J dropped 6; count of bases not matched to a gene: 8. The germline CDR1 and CDR2 sequences are LGHDT and YNNKEL (reference sequence). There are 15 residues in the CDR3. This CDR3 reads CASSQGLGASDTQYF. The CDR3 DNA follows: TGTGCCAGCAGCCAGGGACTAGGTGCATCGGATACGCAGTATTTT.

This clonotype was recorded at least ten times. The rearrangement uses TRBV28 and TRBJ2-7; 9 bases fit TRBD1. Trimming cost V 6 bases and J 5 bases; bases outside gene matches: 11. There are 15 residues in the CDR3. The germline V gene encodes CDR1 MDHEN and CDR2 SYDVKM. CDR3 protein: CASRSPGQGPHEQYF. CDR3 nucleotides: TGTGCCAGCAGATCACCGGGACAGGGTCCCCACGAGCAGTACTTC.

In regard to this clonotype: A much larger clone is a single base away; this may be a read error. The DNA for the CDR3 is TGTGCCAGCAGCTACCTGAGAAATGGCTACACCTTC. The encoded protein is CASSYLRNGYTF. The gene calls are TRBV13 and TRBJ1-2; D remains ambiguous. With 4 bases removed from V and 6 bases from J, the gap between germline ends came to 9 bases. The CDR3 is 12 residues long. The V gene's germline CDR1 is PRHDT and CDR2 FYEKMQ (reference sequence).

This clonotype was seen ten or more times. The J gene is TRBJ2-1, the V gene TRBV28; TRBD2 aligns across 10 bases. The CDR3 contains 20 residues. Germline trimming cut 5 bases from V and 0 bases from J; bases unmatched to any gene: 16. From germline, CDR1 is MDHEN and CDR2 SYDVKM. As DNA, the CDR3 is TGTGCCAGCAGTCTACGGACTAGCGGCCTAGCTCCTAGCTCCTACAATGAGCAGTTCTTC. It encodes CASSLRTSGLAPSSYNEQFF.

Only a few counts were recorded for this clonotype. The V gene is TRBV5-4, the J gene TRBJ1-6; weak D call: TRBD1 (6 bases). V shed 0 bases and J shed 8 bases, with 9 bases lying between them. The CDR3 contains 14 residues. Germline CDR1 reads SGHNT; CDR2 reads YYREEE (reference sequence). The CDR3 DNA reads TGTGCCAGCAGCTTGGGGGAGGGGGATTCACCCCTCCACTTT. Translation gives CASSLGEGDSPLHF.

This clonotype has ten or more counts. V gene TRBV28 combines with J gene TRBJ2-1; 9 nucleotides agree with TRBD2. V was clipped by 7 bases and J by 9 bases; unmatched bases: 10. Germline-derived CDR1 and CDR2 are MDHEN and SYDVKM. CDR3 length: 14 residues. Here the CDR3 reads CASNPGGTSIEQFF. Written as DNA, the CDR3 is TGTGCCAGCAACCCCGGAGGGACTAGCATTGAGCAGTTCTTC.

This clonotype was detected ten times or more. CDR3 sequence reads: CATSRDRAGVYEQYF. The DNA for the CDR3 is TGTGCCACCAGCAGAGATCGAGCGGGGGTCTACGAGCAGTACTTC. The genes are TRBV15 and TRBJ2-7; 8 bases fit TRBD2. The CDR3 has 15 residues. Germline V gene lookup returns CDR1 LNHNV and CDR2 YYDKDF (reference sequence). With 0 bases clipped from V and 3 bases from J, the junction kept 4 bases outside the gene matches.

This clonotype has only a few counts. V is TRBV19 and J is TRBJ1-1; TRBD1 is a possible D gene (5 bases). The V gene lost 6 bases and the J gene lost 2 bases, with 13 bases spanning the gap. The CDR3 length is 14 residues. Germline values: CDR1 LNHDA, CDR2 SQIVND (reference sequence). The CDR3 here is CASSPDSTNTEAFF. For the CDR3, the DNA is TGTGCCAGTAGCCCCGACAGTACCAACACTGAAGCTTTCTTT. Using reference TRBV19 and TRBJ1-1 for the parts outside the CDR3, the full variable domain is DGGITQSPKYLFRKEGQNVTLSCEQNLNHDAMYWYRQDPGQGLRLIYYSQIVNDFQKGDIAEGYSVSREKKESFPLTVTSAQKNPTAFYLCASSPDSTNTEAFFGQGTRLTVV.

The rearrangement joins TRBV7-9 to TRBJ1-5, with TRBD1 matching over 9 bases. CDR1 is SEHNR and CDR2 is FQNEAQ in the germline V gene (reference sequence). The CDR3 is made up of 18 amino acids. J lost 3 bases, V lost 0 bases, and 9 bases had no gene match. CDR3: CASSLAQTTGGSNQPQHF. The CDR3 DNA is TGTGCCAGCAGCTTAGCCCAAACAACAGGGGGCTCCAATCAGCCCCAGCATTTT.

In the case of this clonotype: It may be a read error: a sequence one base away is much more abundant. The rearrangement joins TRBV6-1 to TRBJ2-7, with D hard to call. Germline CDR1 MNHNS, CDR2 SASEGT. The CDR3 extends over 12 amino acids. V lost 9 bases and J 5 bases, leaving 14 bases between the germline ends. Written as DNA, the CDR3 is TGTGCCAGGAGCCACTCAGTTAACGAGCAGTACTTC. This sequence encodes CARSHSVNEQYF.

The chain employs TRBV19 and TRBJ1-6; D perhaps matches TRBD1 (6 bases). CDR1 LNHDA and CDR2 SQIVND come from the germline V gene (reference sequence). Trimming pared 3 bases from V and 7 bases from J, leaving 16 bases between. The CDR3 sequence is 16 residues long. The CDR3 sequence: CASSIPHRVGNSPLHF. In nucleotides, the CDR3 is TGTGCCAGTAGTATCCCCCACAGGGTTGGCAATTCACCCCTCCACTTT. Full variable domain (outside the CDR3, taken from reference TRBV19 and TRBJ1-6): DGGITQSPKYLFRKEGQNVTLSCEQNLNHDAMYWYRQDPGQGLRLIYYSQIVNDFQKGDIAEGYSVSREKKESFPLTVTSAQKNPTAFYLCASSIPHRVGNSPLHFGNGTRLTVT.

This chain connects TRBV11-2 to TRBJ2-4, with 7 bases fitting TRBD2. With 4 bases clipped from V and 6 bases from J, the junction kept 12 bases outside the gene matches. The germline V gene has CDR1 SGHAT and CDR2 FQNNGV. This CDR3 comprises 16 residues. CDR3 coding DNA: TGTGCCAGCAGCTCCTCCGAGGGAGGGCCGCGAAACATTCAGTACTTC. Translation: CASSSSEGGPRNIQYF. The entire variable domain, with the rest obtained from reference TRBV11-2 and TRBJ2-4, is as follows: EAGVAQSPRYKIIEKRQSVAFWCNPISGHATLYWYQQILGQGPKLLIQFQNNGVVDDSQLPKDRFSAERLKGVDSTLKIQPAKLEDSAVYLCASSSSEGGPRNIQYFGAGTRLSVL.

This clonotype has ten or more counts. The V call is TRBV5-4, the J call TRBJ1-1; a weak D match, TRBD1 (6 bases). Trimming removed 1 base from V and 6 bases from J, with 13 bases in between. Germline values: CDR1 SGHNT, CDR2 YYREEE (reference sequence). This CDR3 is built from 14 residues. Written as DNA, the CDR3 is TGTGCCAGCAGCTTGACAGGGCGTGGGGCTGAAGCTTTCTTT. Its translation is CASSLTGRGAEAFF. Drawing the rest from reference TRBV5-4 and TRBJ1-1, the complete variable domain is ETGVTQSPTHLIKTRGQQVTLRCSSQSGHNTVSWYQQALGQGPQFIFQYYREEENGRGNFPPRFSGLQFPNYSSELNVNALELDDSALYLCASSLTGRGAEAFFGQGTRLTVV.

This clonotype came up many times. The chain combines TRBV24-1 with TRBJ2-1; D ambiguous. Trimming left V 4 bases short and J 9 bases short, with 9 bases between. The CDR3 length is 12 residues. Germline values: CDR1 KGHDR, CDR2 SFDVKD. The CDR3 DNA reads TGTGCCACCAGTGACACTTTTGGTGAGCAGTTCTTC. It specifies CATSDTFGEQFF.

This clonotype was detected only a few times. V usage is TRBV27 and J usage is TRBJ2-7, with D unclear. Germline V gene sequence: CDR1 MNHEY, CDR2 SMNVEV (reference sequence). The CDR3 consists of 14 residues. V was trimmed by 0 bases and J by 5 bases, leaving 11 bases between them. For the CDR3, the DNA is TGTGCCAGCAGTTTATCAGGGATGGCCGACGAGCAGTACTTC. Encoded protein: CASSLSGMADEQYF.

This clonotype came up many times. This chain uses TRBV28 with TRBJ2-1; D not certain. The V and J ends lost 5 bases and 0 bases respectively, with 14 bases between them. Germline V gene lookup returns CDR1 MDHEN and CDR2 SYDVKM. This CDR3 is built from 16 residues. The CDR3 DNA reads as TGTGCCAGCAGTCCCCGAGGCTATACCTCCTACAATGAGCAGTTCTTC. Protein product: CASSPRGYTSYNEQFF.